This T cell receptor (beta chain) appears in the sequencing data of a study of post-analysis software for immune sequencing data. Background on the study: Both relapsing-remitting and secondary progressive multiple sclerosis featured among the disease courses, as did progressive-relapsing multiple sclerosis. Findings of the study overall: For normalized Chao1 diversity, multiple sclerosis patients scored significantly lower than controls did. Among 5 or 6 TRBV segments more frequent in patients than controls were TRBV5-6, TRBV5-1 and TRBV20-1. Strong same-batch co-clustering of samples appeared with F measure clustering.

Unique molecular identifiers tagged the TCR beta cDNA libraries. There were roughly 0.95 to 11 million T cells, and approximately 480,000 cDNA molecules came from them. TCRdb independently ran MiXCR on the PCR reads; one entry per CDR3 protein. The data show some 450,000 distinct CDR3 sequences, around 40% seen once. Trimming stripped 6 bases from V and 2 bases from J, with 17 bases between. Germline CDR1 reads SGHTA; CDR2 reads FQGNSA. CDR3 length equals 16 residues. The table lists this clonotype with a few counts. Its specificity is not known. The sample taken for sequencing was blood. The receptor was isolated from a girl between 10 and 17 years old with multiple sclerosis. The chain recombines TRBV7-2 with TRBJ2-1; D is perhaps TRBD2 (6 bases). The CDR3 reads CASSLPGLSAYNEQFF. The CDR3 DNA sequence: TGTGCCAGCAGTCTTCCGGGACTGTCGGCCTACAATGAGCAGTTCTTC.